This is a list of T cell receptor beta chains from one sample in a study of cytomegalovirus exposure and HLA in healthy donors. Produced via immunoSEQ multiplex PCR; TCRdb's table is partial and in-frame only. Of some 250,000 clones listed, about 80% were seen once; the top ten hold about 7.5%. Sequencing used PBMCs. The receptor set was obtained from a woman aged 55-70 years in good health and CMV-seropositive. CDR3s include the opening cysteine and the closing phenylalanine or tryptophan. D genes are given only for firm matches. Size tells how often a clone was seen (once, few, many) or the class of an expanded clone, and some rows leave it out.

-	TRBJ1-2	TRBV5-1	-	13	TGCGCCAGCAGCCCACTGACAGGAATTGGCTACACCTTC	CASSPLTGIGYTF
TRBD2	TRBJ2-1	TRBV5-4	-	15	TGTGCCAGCAAGTCAGCGGGAGGGCCCGGCAATGAGCAGTTCTTC	CASKSAGGPGNEQFF
-	TRBJ2-7	TRBV2	-	12	TGTGCCAGCAGTGAAGTAGCCTACGAGCAGTACTTC	CASSEVAYEQYF
-	TRBJ2-5	TRBV2	-	13	TGTGCCAGCAGTGAACACAGACAAGAGACCCAGTACTTC	CASSEHRQETQYF
-	TRBJ2-1	TRBV7-6	few	14	TGTGCCAGCAGCCCACAGGGTTCCTACAATGAGCAGTTCTTC	CASSPQGSYNEQFF
TRBD1	TRBJ1-2	TRBV5-1	-	16	TGCGCCAGCAGCTTGGAAGGGGGCAAGGTCTTAAATGGCTACACCTTC	CASSLEGGKVLNGYTF
-	TRBJ2-7	TRBV10-3	-	14	TGTGCCATCAGTACCTCCTCTAGTCCCTACGAGCAGTACTTC	CAISTSSSPYEQYF
-	TRBJ1-1	TRBV5-4	few	13	TGTGCCAGCACAGGACAATTGAACACTGAAGCTTTCTTT	CASTGQLNTEAFF
TRBD1	TRBJ2-6	TRBV13	once	18	TGTGCCAGCAGCGAGCGGAACAGGGGGCTTGCTGGGGCCAACGTCCTGACTTTC	CASSERNRGLAGANVLTF
TRBD2	TRBJ2-5	TRBV4-2	-	15	TGTGCCAGCAGCCAAGGAGCGGGGCAGCAAGAGACCCAGTACTTC	CASSQGAGQQETQYF
-	TRBJ1-1	TRBV27	few	14	TGTGCCAGCAGTTCTGAACATCCGAACACTGAAGCTTTCTTT	CASSSEHPNTEAFF
-	TRBJ2-1	TRBV14	-	13	TGTGCCAGCAGCCACGTCCTCTACAATGAGCAGTTCTTC	CASSHVLYNEQFF
-	TRBJ1-1	TRBV2	few	14	TGTGCCAGCAGTGGAGAGGTAGGGAACACTGAAGCTTTCTTT	CASSGEVGNTEAFF
-	TRBJ2-7	TRBV30	-	14	TGTGCCTGCAGGCCCCTCCAGGTCTCCTACGAGCAGTACTTC	CACRPLQVSYEQYF
-	TRBJ1-1	TRBV4-2	-	15	TGTGCCAGCAGCCAAGAACCAGATTTGGACACTGAAGCTTTCTTT	CASSQEPDLDTEAFF
TRBD2	TRBJ2-5	TRBV7-2	-	12	TGTGCCAGCAGCTTAGGGGGGGGGACCCAGTACTTC	CASSLGGGTQYF
TRBD2	TRBJ2-7	TRBV2	once	15	TGTGCCAGCAGGCTAGCGGGAGGTCCCACCTACGAGCAGTACTTC	CASRLAGGPTYEQYF
-	TRBJ1-2	TRBV19	-	15	TGTGCCAGTAGCGATTTCAGTACCTCTAACTATGGCTACACCTTC	CASSDFSTSNYGYTF
-	TRBJ2-4	TRBV6-1	-	15	TGTGCCAGCACTCCGAGGGAACTAGCCAAAAACATTCAGTACTTC	CASTPRELAKNIQYF
-	TRBJ1-1	TRBV29-1	-	13	TGCAGCGTTGGATTACTATTTTCAGGGGCAGCTTTCTTT	CSVGLLFSGAAFF
-	TRBJ1-3	TRBV6-6	-	16	TGTGCCAGCAGTTACACGAGAAATCGGTCTGGAAACACCATATATTTT	CASSYTRNRSGNTIYF
TRBD2	TRBJ2-1	TRBV27	-	16	TGTGCCAGCAGTTTATCCGGACTAGCGGGTTATCGCGAGCAGTTCTTC	CASSLSGLAGYREQFF
-	TRBJ1-1	TRBV18	-	13	TGTGCCAGCTCACCACCCGGACAATCCTGGGTCGTCTTT	CASSPPGQSWVVF
TRBD1	TRBJ2-1	TRBV10-1	-	15	TGCGCCAGCAGTACGGACAGGGTCCTTGGTAATGAGCAGTTCTTC	CASSTDRVLGNEQFF
-	TRBJ1-2	TRBV11-2	-	16	TGTGCCAGCAGCTTAGATGGCGGGGGAGGGGTCTCTGGCTACACCTTC	CASSLDGGGGVSGYTF
TRBD1	TRBJ2-7	TRBV23-1	-	12	TGCGCCAGCAGTCCGGGACAGGGGGCGCAGTACTTC	CASSPGQGAQYF
-	TRBJ2-7	TRBV7-2	few	15	TGTGCCAGCAGCAACCGGGGAGCCTTCTCCTACGAGCAGTACTTC	CASSNRGAFSYEQYF
-	TRBJ1-4	TRBV14	-	17	TGTGCCAGCAGCCTTAGAAGACCTGGGAGGCTTAATGAAAAACTGTTTTTT	CASSLRRPGRLNEKLFF
-	TRBJ2-7	TRBV14	-	15	TGTGCCAGCAGCCAAATCGCGTCAGGTTTCTACGAGCAGTACTTC	CASSQIASGFYEQYF
TRBD1	TRBJ1-1	TRBV29-1	-	11	TGCAGCGTTGGACAGGGCACTGAAGCTTTCTTT	CSVGQGTEAFF
-	TRBJ2-6	TRBV10-2	-	14	TGCGCCAGCAGTGGTAGCTCTGGGGCCAACGTCCTGACTTTC	CASSGSSGANVLTF
-	TRBJ1-2	TRBV7-9	-	12	TGTGCCAGCAGTGCGGGGTGGGTTGGCTACACCTTC	CASSAGWVGYTF
-	TRBJ1-4	TRBV10-3	-	12	TGTGCCATCAGTCCCCGGAGGGAAAAACTGTTTTTT	CAISPRREKLFF
-	TRBJ2-5	TRBV9	-	13	TGTGCCAGCAGCGCGACAGTCCAAGAGACCCAGTACTTC	CASSATVQETQYF
TRBD1	TRBJ2-3	TRBV5-1	-	18	TGCGCCAGCAGCACCGGGACAGGGGGCCTAAGTAGCACAGATACGCAGTATTTT	CASSTGTGGLSSTDTQYF
TRBD1	TRBJ1-1	TRBV5-5	few	12	TGTGCCAGCAGTTACAGGGGCACTGAAGCTTTCTTT	CASSYRGTEAFF
TRBD2	TRBJ2-5	TRBV19	-	16	TGTGCCAGTAGAACCTTCGGGACTAGCGGACAAGAGACCCAGTACTTC	CASRTFGTSGQETQYF
-	TRBJ2-7	TRBV5-1	-	16	TGCGCCAGCAGCTTGGACTCCGCCAACCCCTCCTACGAGCAGTACTTC	CASSLDSANPSYEQYF
-	TRBJ1-1	TRBV5-5	-	12	TGTGCCAGCAGCTTGGGTCTTAGTGAAGCTTTCTTT	CASSLGLSEAFF